The clone carrying this T cell receptor beta chain was found many times. Its antigen is unidentified. This record comes from a study of early T cells in non-severe SARS-CoV-2 infection. Study in general: Whole-blood bulk RNA, unsorted, was sequenced, and chains were unpaired.

TCRdb recomputed calls from the 5' RACE reads with MiXCR, one row per CDR3 protein. The repertoire includes over 45,000 distinct CDR3 sequences, 7.7% of them detected once, and roughly a tenth sits in the top ten. V lost 2 bases, J lost 4 bases, and 18 bases lay in between. Germline V gives CDR1 MNHEY, CDR2 SVGAGI. The CDR3 contains 16 residues. General study points: VDJdb matching favored anti-spike CD8 responses, missing private and CD4 specificities.

The chain has TRBV6-5 and TRBJ2-7; weak D call: TRBD1 (6 bases). The source is an adult who was a healthcare worker with PCR-confirmed SARS-CoV-2 infection or an uninfected control (not recorded which). The sequences come from whole blood, collected at baseline. The CDR3 loop reads CASSYSLSRGGYEQYF. In DNA, the CDR3 is TGTGCCAGCAGTTACAGTCTCAGCAGGGGTGGGTACGAGCAGTACTTC.